This T cell receptor beta chain was found in a study of CD8+CD57+ T cells in acquired aplastic anemia. Study as a whole: Across the sorted CD4+ and CD8+ cells, DNA amounts averaged roughly 3 ug.

This CDR3 has 15 amino acids. CDR1 and CDR2 (germline): SGHRS, YFSETQ. Trimming left V 0 bases short and J 4 bases short, with 14 bases between. Overall study findings and caveats: The same twenty-nine CD8+ CDR3 sequences occurred in patients and in controls.

The study profiled TCR beta VDJ and CDR3 using genomic DNA as template. From the reads, TCRdb called clonotypes with MiXCR, one entry per CDR3 protein. Of about 190,000 distinct CDR3 sequences listed, around 50% were seen once; the top ten hold about a sixth. This clonotype showed up many times. What it binds is not known. The chain carries TRBV5-1 and TRBJ2-7; the D gene is possibly TRBD1 (6 bases). Input material: sorted CD4+, CD8+, or CD8+CD57+ T cells (not recorded which) from PBMCs. The sequence derives from a human donor in good health, serving as a control. Here the CDR3 DNA reads TGCGCCAGCAGCTTGGCCCCGGACAGAACTTACGAGCAGTACTTC. Amino acid sequence: CASSLAPDRTYEQYF.